The 29 T cell receptor beta chains presented below share a single source sample, sequenced in a study of CD8+CD57+ T cells in acquired aplastic anemia. Profiling of TCR beta VDJ combinations and CDR3 sequences used genomic DNA as template. TCRdb redid the calling of the reads with MiXCR, one entry per CDR3 protein. Found here are roughly 200,000 distinct CDR3 sequences, 50% to 70% of them singletons; the top ten hold 58%. Sequencing involved patients with CD8+CD57+ cell expansion previously shown by flow cytometry. Input material: sorted CD4+, CD8+, or CD8+CD57+ T cells (not recorded which) from PBMCs. These receptors all come from a human donor with aplastic anemia.

J is TRBJ1-4 and V is TRBV14; D is possibly TRBD1 (6 bases). In germline, CDR1 is SGHDN, CDR2 FVKESK. The CDR3 length is 15 residues. Deletions cut 1 base from V and 8 bases from J, with 14 bases between. CDR3 nucleotide sequence: TGTGCCAGCAGCCAAGGGCAACAGGGAGGCGAAAAACTGTTTTTT. Translated, it gives CASSQGQQGGEKLFF.

The chain joins TRBV7-8 to TRBJ1-2, with D perhaps TRBD1 (6 bases). CDR1 SGHVS and CDR2 FQNEAQ come from the germline V gene. Trimming cost V 1 base and J 0 bases, with 27 bases left between them. The CDR3 runs 21 residues. DNA of the CDR3: TGTGCCAGCAGCTTAGACCGGATAGGGGACACCGGGAGGGGTTCTAACTATGGCTACACCTTC. The encoded protein is CASSLDRIGDTGRGSNYGYTF.

In regard to this clonotype: This sequence may be a read error, since a much larger clone differs from it by one base. The chain combines TRBV12-3 or TRBV12-4 with TRBJ2-7; D might be TRBD1 (5 bases). CDR3 length equals 14 residues. V lost 2 bases and J lost 2, with 10 bases in between. In DNA form, the CDR3 reads TGTGCCAGCAGTTTACAGGGTACGACCTACGAGCAGTACTTC. As protein: CASSLQGTTYEQYF.

This CDR3 reads CASSLPFRGLLTEGYTF. The DNA of the CDR3 is TGTGCCAGCAGCTTGCCGTTCAGGGGGCTGTTAACGGAAGGCTACACCTTC. The chain couples TRBV7-2 to TRBJ1-2; 8 bases match TRBD1. The CDR3 consists of 17 residues. V lost 3 bases to trimming and J lost 8 bases; unmatched junction nucleotides: 17. The germline V gene encodes CDR1 SGHTA and CDR2 FQGNSA.

This chain uses TRBV5-1 with TRBJ2-2, with D unresolved. The CDR3 runs to 13 residues. Per the germline V gene, CDR1 is SGHRS and CDR2 is YFSETQ. V was pared by 5 bases and J by 5 bases, with 10 bases between. In DNA form, the CDR3 reads TGCGCCAGCAGTTCGCCCAGAACCGGGGAGCTGTTTTTT. It is translated as CASSSPRTGELFF.

The chain combines TRBV7-6 with TRBJ2-3, with D possibly matching TRBD2 (6 bases). Germline CDR1 SGHVS, CDR2 FNYEAQ. Trimming removed 5 bases from V and 0 bases from J, with 21 bases in between. CDR3 length: 18 amino acids. The CDR3 DNA follows: TGTGCCAGCAGCGGAGGGGTCTCAAGCGGAACTAGCACAGATACGCAGTATTTT. It codes for CASSGGVSSGTSTDTQYF.

The V and J genes are TRBV5-5 and TRBJ1-1, with 7 bases aligning to TRBD1. This CDR3 contains 15 residues. With 4 bases clipped from V and 1 base from J, the junction kept 7 bases outside the gene matches. The germline CDR1 and CDR2 sequences are SGHKS and YYEKEE (reference sequence). CDR3 in amino acids: CASSTMGTANTEAFF. CDR3 in DNA: TGTGCCAGCAGCACTATGGGGACAGCGAACACTGAAGCTTTCTTT.

V usage is TRBV29-1 and J usage is TRBJ2-3; 7 bases fit TRBD1. The trim removed 7 bases at V and 5 bases at J, leaving 12 bases unmatched. The CDR3 is made up of 14 amino acids. Germline lookup yields CDR1 SQVTM and CDR2 ANQGSEA. CDR3 DNA: TGCAGCGGCCGAAGGACAGGTTGGGAAGATACGCAGTATTTT. Translation: CSGRRTGWEDTQYF.

V is TRBV7-9 and J is TRBJ2-3; TRBD2 agrees at 10 bases. Germline V gene lookup returns CDR1 SEHNR and CDR2 FQNEAQ (reference sequence). V was pared by 4 bases and J by 11 bases, with 21 bases of the junction left unmatched. The CDR3 spans 18 residues. The CDR3 bases are TGTGCCAGCAGCTCACAATCTAGCGGGGGCTTTACCTACAATGAGCAGTATTTT. This gives the protein CASSSQSSGGFTYNEQYF.

The CDR3 nucleotides read TGCAGTGGAAGGGGTGTAAACACTGAAGCTTTCTTT. It encodes CSGRGVNTEAFF. This chain uses TRBV20-1 with TRBJ1-1, with D perhaps matching TRBD1 (5 bases). Germline lookup yields CDR1 DFQATT and CDR2 SNEGSKA (reference sequence). With 7 bases removed from V and 2 bases from J, the gap between germline ends came to 11 bases. There are 12 residues in the CDR3.

This clonotype was counted a few times. V is TRBV12-3 or TRBV12-4 and J is TRBJ2-3; TRBD2 aligns across 13 bases. Germline trimming cut 5 bases from V and 5 bases from J; bases unmatched to any gene: 4. The CDR3 totals 15 residues. The CDR3 region is CASSPTSGGGDTQYF. DNA of the CDR3: TGTGCCAGCAGTCCCACTAGCGGGGGGGGAGATACGCAGTATTTT.

In this sample, this clonotype turned up a few times. This chain connects TRBV12-3 or TRBV12-4 to TRBJ1-1; D call uncertain. CDR3 length: 13 amino acids. The V end lost 2 bases, the J end lost 0 bases, and 4 bases lay between the germline ends. This chain's CDR3 is CASSLQVNTEAFF. The CDR3 DNA reads as TGTGCCAGCAGTTTACAGGTGAACACTGAAGCTTTCTTT.

The chain is built from TRBV20-1 and TRBJ2-3; 7 positions agree with TRBD2. Germline-derived CDR1 and CDR2 are DFQATT and SNEGSKA (reference sequence). The CDR3 has 13 residues. Trimming cost V 5 bases and J 4 bases; bases outside gene matches: 6. Here the CDR3 reads CSAELAGADTQYF. CDR3 DNA: TGCAGTGCTGAGCTGGCGGGGGCAGATACGCAGTATTTT.

The gene calls are TRBV5-5 and TRBJ1-6; a possible D gene is TRBD1 (5 bases). This CDR3 is built from 13 residues. Germline CDR1 reads SGHKS; CDR2 reads YYEKEE (reference sequence). V lost 0 bases and J lost 11, with 9 bases in between. The DNA for the CDR3 is TGTGCCAGCAGCTTGGCTACCAGGGCACCCCTCCACTTT. It encodes CASSLATRAPLHF.

Points on this clonotype: This CDR3 fails to terminate in the conserved phenylalanine or tryptophan, so it likely reflects a read error. This chain links TRBV7-9 with TRBJ1-2; 8 bases map to TRBD1. Germline V gene data show CDR1 as SEHNR and CDR2 as FQNEAQ (reference sequence). CDR3 length: 15 residues. Trimming took 6 bases from V and 2 from J; bases not matched to a gene: 8. Here the CDR3 DNA reads TGTGCCAGCAGTGGAATCAGGGGGCTGAACTATGGCTACACCTGC. Translating gives CASSGIRGLNYGYTC.

This clonotype was found a few times. The chain has TRBV13 and TRBJ2-7; no reliable D call. This CDR3 has 14 amino acids. Trimming pared 5 bases from V and 6 bases from J, leaving 17 bases between. Germline V gene data show CDR1 as PRHDT and CDR2 as FYEKMQ (reference sequence). CDR3 amino acids: CASSNGPSVGEQYF. In nucleotides, the CDR3 is TGTGCCAGCAGCAACGGACCCAGTGTGGGCGAGCAGTACTTC.

The V and J genes are TRBV7-3 and TRBJ2-1; TRBD2 is a possible D gene (6 bases). The length of the CDR3 is 13 residues. V was trimmed by 5 bases and J by 7 bases, leaving 12 bases between them. Germline CDR1 SGHTA, CDR2 FQGTGA. CDR3 bases: TGTGCCAGCAGCCCTGGACTAAAAAATGAGCAGTTCTTC. Translating gives CASSPGLKNEQFF.

The chain combines TRBV5-1 with TRBJ2-7; D might be TRBD1 (5 bases). CDR1 is SGHRS and CDR2 is YFSETQ in the germline V gene. This CDR3 has 14 residues. The germline V and J ends were trimmed by 8 bases and 1 base, with 16 bases remaining between them. CDR3 bases: TGCGCCAGTAGTAGACAGACAGATTCCTACGAGCAGTACTTC. Translating gives CASSRQTDSYEQYF. The variable domain in full, with the rest retrieved from reference TRBV5-1 and TRBJ2-7, is KAGVTQTPRYLIKTRGQQVTLSCSPISGHRSVSWYQQTPGQGLQFLFEYFSETQRNKGNFPGRFSGRQFSNSRSEMNVSTLELGDSALYLCASSRQTDSYEQYFGPGTRLTVT.

This clonotype was detected only a few times. V gene TRBV25-1 combines with J gene TRBJ1-6; D uncertain. The CDR3 runs to 12 residues. V lost 4 bases and J 9 bases, leaving 7 bases between the germline ends. The germline V gene has CDR1 MGHDK and CDR2 SYGVNS. The CDR3 nucleotides are TGTGCCAGCAGTGGAATTCTTTCACCCCTCCACTTT. Its translation is CASSGILSPLHF.

This clonotype has a handful of counts. This sequence joins TRBV4-1 and TRBJ1-1; 7 nucleotides line up with TRBD1. The V gene's germline CDR1 is MGHRA and CDR2 YSYEKL. V trimming: 0 bases; J trimming: 2 bases; junction bases outside the gene matches: 3. This CDR3 spans 15 amino acids. Here the CDR3 DNA reads TGCGCCAGCAGCCAAGATAACAGGGGAAACACTGAAGCTTTCTTT. Protein sequence: CASSQDNRGNTEAFF.

V usage is TRBV20-1 and J usage is TRBJ2-2, with D maybe TRBD2 (6 bases). V lost 0 bases, J lost 3 bases, and 14 bases lay in between. The CDR3 is 16 residues long. CDR1 is DFQATT, CDR2 SNEGSKA, per germline (reference sequence). This CDR3 reads CSARDALRGDTGELFF. In DNA form, the CDR3 reads TGCAGTGCTAGAGATGCCCTCCGCGGGGACACCGGGGAGCTGTTTTTT.

This clonotype came up a few times. The chain combines TRBV24-1 with TRBJ1-3; D not certain. V lost 11 bases and J 7 bases, leaving 8 bases between the germline ends. The germline V gene encodes CDR1 KGHDR and CDR2 SFDVKD. The CDR3 has 10 amino acids. DNA for the CDR3: TGTGCCAAACGTTGGAACACCATATATTTT. This sequence encodes CAKRWNTIYF.

The chain uses TRBV10-1 and TRBJ2-2; a weak D match, TRBD1 (5 bases). This CDR3 is built from 14 residues. Germline CDR1 is WNHNN and CDR2 is SYGVQD (reference sequence). Trimming pared 6 bases from V and 4 bases from J, leaving 12 bases between. The CDR3 protein is CASRLRQSTGELFF. The CDR3 DNA reads as TGCGCCAGCAGACTAAGACAGAGCACCGGGGAGCTGTTTTTT.

This chain connects TRBV7-9 to TRBJ2-7; D might be TRBD1 or TRBD2, each matching 5 bases. The germline gives CDR1 SEHNR, CDR2 FQNEAQ (reference sequence). This CDR3 contains 15 residues. Trimming cost V 1 base and J 1 base, with 11 bases left between them. This CDR3 is CASSLEQGPSYEQYF. CDR3 nucleotide sequence: TGTGCCAGCAGCTTAGAGCAGGGACCTTCCTACGAGCAGTACTTC.

In its sample, this clonotype was seen many times. This chain uses TRBV5-1 with TRBJ2-7; 8 bases agree with TRBD2. The trim removed 4 bases at V and 6 bases at J, leaving 9 bases unmatched. The CDR3 contains 14 residues. Germline V CDR1 and CDR2: SGHRS, YFSETQ. CDR3 amino acids: CASSHLDSGVEQYF. CDR3 in DNA: TGCGCCAGCAGCCACCTTGATAGCGGGGTCGAGCAGTACTTC.

This clonotype was observed a single time. The chain carries TRBV7-8 and TRBJ2-2; possibly TRBD1 for D (6 bases). Germline V lookup: CDR1 SGHVS, CDR2 FQNEAQ. CDR3 size: 15 residues. Deletions cut 5 bases from V and 9 bases from J, with 19 bases between. CDR3 sequence reads: CASSIGTIPGRELFF. The CDR3 DNA sequence: TGTGCCAGCAGCATCGGGACAATTCCCGGAAGGGAGCTGTTTTTT.

This clonotype turned up a few times. The J gene is TRBJ2-7, the V gene TRBV10-3; D ambiguous. Germline CDR1 is ENHRY and CDR2 is SYGVKD. Trimming removed 3 bases from V and 3 bases from J, with 12 bases in between. The CDR3 totals 14 residues. CDR3 sequence (DNA): TGTGCCATCAGTGAAACCGACATCAACTACGAGCAGTACTTC. It is translated as CAISETDINYEQYF.

The CDR3 DNA follows: TGTGCCAGCAGCCTCCCAACCGGGGCCAAGGACGAGCAGTACGTC. Translation: CASSLPTGAKDEQYV. The V call is TRBV6-4, the J call TRBJ2-7, with D perhaps assigned TRBD1 or TRBD2 (5 bases each). This CDR3 spans 15 amino acids. V lost 6 bases and J 5 bases, leaving 20 bases between the germline ends. Germline CDR1 is MRHNA and CDR2 is SNTAGT.

This sequence joins TRBV29-1 and TRBJ2-6, with D possibly being TRBD1 (5 bases). The length of the CDR3 is 14 residues. V was trimmed by 3 bases and J by 0 bases, leaving 6 bases between them. Germline-derived CDR1 and CDR2 are SQVTM and ANQGSEA. The CDR3 DNA is TGCAGCGTTGACACAGGCTCTGGGGCCAACGTCCTGACTTTC. As protein: CSVDTGSGANVLTF.